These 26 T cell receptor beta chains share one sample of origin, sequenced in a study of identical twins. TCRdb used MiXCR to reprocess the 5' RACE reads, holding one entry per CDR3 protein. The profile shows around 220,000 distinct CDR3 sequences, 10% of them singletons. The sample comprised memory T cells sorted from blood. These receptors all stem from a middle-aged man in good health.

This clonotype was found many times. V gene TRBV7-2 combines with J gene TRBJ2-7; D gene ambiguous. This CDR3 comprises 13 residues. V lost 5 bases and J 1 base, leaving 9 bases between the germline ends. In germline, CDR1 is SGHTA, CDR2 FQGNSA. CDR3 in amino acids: CASSRNPSYEQYF. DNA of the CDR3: TGTGCCAGCAGCAGGAACCCATCCTACGAGCAGTACTTC. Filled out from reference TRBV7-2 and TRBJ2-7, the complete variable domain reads GAGVSQSPSNKVTEKGKDVELRCDPISGHTALYWYRQSLGQGLEFLIYFQGNSAPDKSGLPSDRFSAERTGGSVSTLTIQRTQQEDSAVYLCASSRNPSYEQYFGPGTRLTVT.

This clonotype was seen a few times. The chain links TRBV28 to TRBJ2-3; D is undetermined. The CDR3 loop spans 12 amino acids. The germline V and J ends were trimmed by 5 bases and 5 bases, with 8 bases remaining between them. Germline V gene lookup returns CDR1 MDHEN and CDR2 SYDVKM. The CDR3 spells CASSLQRDTQYF. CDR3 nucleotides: TGTGCCAGCAGTCTCCAAAGAGATACGCAGTATTTT.

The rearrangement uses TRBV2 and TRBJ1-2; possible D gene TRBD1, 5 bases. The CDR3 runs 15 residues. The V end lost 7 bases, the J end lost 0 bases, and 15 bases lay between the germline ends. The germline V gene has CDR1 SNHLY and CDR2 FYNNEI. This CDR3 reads CASTRRGGANYGYTF. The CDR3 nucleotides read TGTGCCAGCACCCGACGGGGGGGGGCTAACTATGGCTACACCTTC.

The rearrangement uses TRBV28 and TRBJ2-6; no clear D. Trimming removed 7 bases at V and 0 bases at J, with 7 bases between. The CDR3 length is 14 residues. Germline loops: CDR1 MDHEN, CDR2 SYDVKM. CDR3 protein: CASNTLSGANVLTF. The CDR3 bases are TGTGCCAGCAACACACTCTCTGGGGCCAACGTCCTGACTTTC.

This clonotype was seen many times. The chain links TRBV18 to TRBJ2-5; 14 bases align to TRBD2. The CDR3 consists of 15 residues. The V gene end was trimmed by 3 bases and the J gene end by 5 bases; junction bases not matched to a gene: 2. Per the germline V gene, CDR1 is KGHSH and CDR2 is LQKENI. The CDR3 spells CASSPGTSGGETQYF. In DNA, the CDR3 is TGTGCCAGCTCACCGGGGACTAGCGGGGGTGAGACCCAGTACTTC.

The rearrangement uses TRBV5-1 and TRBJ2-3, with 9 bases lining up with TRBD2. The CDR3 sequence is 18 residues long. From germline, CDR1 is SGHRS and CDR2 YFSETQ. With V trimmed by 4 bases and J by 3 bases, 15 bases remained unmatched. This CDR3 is CASSLAWGLAGPTDTQYF. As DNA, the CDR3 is TGCGCCAGCAGCCTGGCGTGGGGTCTAGCGGGACCAACAGATACGCAGTATTTT. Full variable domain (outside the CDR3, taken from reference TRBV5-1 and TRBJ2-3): KAGVTQTPRYLIKTRGQQVTLSCSPISGHRSVSWYQQTPGQGLQFLFEYFSETQRNKGNFPGRFSGRQFSNSRSEMNVSTLELGDSALYLCASSLAWGLAGPTDTQYFGPGTRLTVL.

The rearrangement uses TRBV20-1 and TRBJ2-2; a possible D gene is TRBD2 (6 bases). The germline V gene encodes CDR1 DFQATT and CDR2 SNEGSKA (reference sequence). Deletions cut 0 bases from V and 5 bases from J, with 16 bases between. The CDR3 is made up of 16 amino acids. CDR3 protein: CSARDRGSGSTGELFF. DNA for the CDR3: TGCAGTGCTAGAGATAGGGGTAGCGGCTCAACCGGGGAGCTGTTTTTT.

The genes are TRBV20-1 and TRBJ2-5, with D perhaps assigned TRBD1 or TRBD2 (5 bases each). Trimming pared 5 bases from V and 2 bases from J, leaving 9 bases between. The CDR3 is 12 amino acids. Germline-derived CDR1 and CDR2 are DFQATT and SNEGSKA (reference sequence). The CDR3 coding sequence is TGCAGTGCTGAGGGGCCTCAAGAGACCCAGTACTTC. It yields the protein CSAEGPQETQYF.

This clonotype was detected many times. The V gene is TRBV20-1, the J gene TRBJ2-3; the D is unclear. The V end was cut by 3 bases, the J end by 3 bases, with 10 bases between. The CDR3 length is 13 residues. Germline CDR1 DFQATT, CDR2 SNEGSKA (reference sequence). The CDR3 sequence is CSAREPGTDTQYF. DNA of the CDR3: TGCAGTGCTAGGGAGCCCGGGACAGATACGCAGTATTTT.

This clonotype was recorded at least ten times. In nucleotides, the CDR3 is TGTGCCAGCAGCTTAGCGCTTTCTAGCACAGATACGCAGTATTTT. This translates into CASSLALSSTDTQYF. This chain joins TRBV7-2 and TRBJ2-3; D is unclear. Germline CDR1 reads SGHTA; CDR2 reads FQGNSA. This CDR3 has 15 amino acids. V lost 0 bases to trimming and J lost 0 bases, with 7 bases between them.

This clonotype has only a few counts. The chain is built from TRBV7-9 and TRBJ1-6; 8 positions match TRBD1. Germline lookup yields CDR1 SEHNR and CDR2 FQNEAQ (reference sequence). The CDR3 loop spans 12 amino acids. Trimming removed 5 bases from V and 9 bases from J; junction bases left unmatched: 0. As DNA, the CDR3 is TGTGCCAGCAGCGACAGGGGTTCACCCCTCCACTTT. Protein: CASSDRGSPLHF.

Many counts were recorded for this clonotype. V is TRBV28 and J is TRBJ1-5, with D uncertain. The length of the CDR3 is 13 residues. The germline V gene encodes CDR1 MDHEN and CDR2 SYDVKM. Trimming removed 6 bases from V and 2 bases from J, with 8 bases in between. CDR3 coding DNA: TGTGCCAGCAGGGGCGGAGGCAATCAGCCCCAGCATTTT. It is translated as CASRGGGNQPQHF.

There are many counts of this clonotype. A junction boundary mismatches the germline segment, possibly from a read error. The CDR3 loop reads CSASALDRVQPQTF. CDR3 nucleotides: TGCAGTGCTAGTGCACTCGACAGGGTACAACCCCAGACCTTC. This chain uses TRBV20-1 with TRBJ2-4, with TRBD1 identical over 7 bases. The germline V gene encodes CDR1 DFQATT and CDR2 SNEGSKA (reference sequence). The CDR3 sequence is 14 residues long.

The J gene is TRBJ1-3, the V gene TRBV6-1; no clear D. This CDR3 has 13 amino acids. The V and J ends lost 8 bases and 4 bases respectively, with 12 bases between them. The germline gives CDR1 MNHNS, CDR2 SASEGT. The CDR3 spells CASGRLSGNTIYF. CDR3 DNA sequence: TGTGCCAGCGGGAGGCTATCGGGAAACACCATATATTTT.

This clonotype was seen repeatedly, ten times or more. The CDR3 protein is CASSLAGASPLHF. In DNA form, the CDR3 reads TGTGCCAGCAGTTTAGCGGGGGCCTCACCCCTCCACTTT. The genes are TRBV12-3 or TRBV12-4 and TRBJ1-6, with TRBD1 as a possible D gene (6 bases). The CDR3 covers 13 residues. Deletions cut 0 bases from V and 10 bases from J, with 7 bases between.

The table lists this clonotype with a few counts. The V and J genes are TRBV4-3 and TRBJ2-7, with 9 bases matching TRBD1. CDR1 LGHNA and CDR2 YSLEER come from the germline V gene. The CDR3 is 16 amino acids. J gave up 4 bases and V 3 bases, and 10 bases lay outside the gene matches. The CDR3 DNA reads TGCGCCAGCAGCCAGGTTCCGGGACAGGGATTTTACGAGCAGTACTTC. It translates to CASSQVPGQGFYEQYF.

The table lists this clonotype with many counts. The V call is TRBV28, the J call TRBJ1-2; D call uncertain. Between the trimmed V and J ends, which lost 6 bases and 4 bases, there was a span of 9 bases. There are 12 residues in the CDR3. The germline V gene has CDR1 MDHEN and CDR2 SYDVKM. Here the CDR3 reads CASRDTVYGYTF. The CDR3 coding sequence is TGTGCCAGCAGAGACACAGTCTATGGCTACACCTTC.

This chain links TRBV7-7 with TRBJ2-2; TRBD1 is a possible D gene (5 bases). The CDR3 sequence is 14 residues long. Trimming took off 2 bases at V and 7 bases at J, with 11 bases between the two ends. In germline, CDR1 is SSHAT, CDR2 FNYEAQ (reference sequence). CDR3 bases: TGTGCCAGCAGCTTAACACAGGCGGTCGGGGAGCTGTTTTTT. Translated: CASSLTQAVGELFF.

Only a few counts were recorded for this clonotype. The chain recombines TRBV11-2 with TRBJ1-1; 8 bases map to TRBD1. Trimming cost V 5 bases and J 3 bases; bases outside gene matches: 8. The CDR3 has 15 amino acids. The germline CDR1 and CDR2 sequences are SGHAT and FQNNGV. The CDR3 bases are TGTGCCAGCAGCCCCCGGGACAGGAGGGACACTGAAGCTTTCTTT. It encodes CASSPRDRRDTEAFF.

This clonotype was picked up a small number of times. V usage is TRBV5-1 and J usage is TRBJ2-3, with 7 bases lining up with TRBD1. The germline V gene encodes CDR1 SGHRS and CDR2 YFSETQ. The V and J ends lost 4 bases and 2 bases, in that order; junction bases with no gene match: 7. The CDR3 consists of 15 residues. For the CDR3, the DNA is TGCGCCAGCAGCCAAACAGGGGAAGTCACAGATACGCAGTATTTT. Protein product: CASSQTGEVTDTQYF.

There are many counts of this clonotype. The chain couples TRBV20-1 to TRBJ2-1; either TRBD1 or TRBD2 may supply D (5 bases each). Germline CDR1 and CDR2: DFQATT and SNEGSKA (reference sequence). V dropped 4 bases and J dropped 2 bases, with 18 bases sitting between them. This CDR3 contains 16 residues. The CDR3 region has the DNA TGCAGTGCTAAGAAAAAGTGGGACCGGACCTACAATGAGCAGTTCTTC. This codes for CSAKKKWDRTYNEQFF.

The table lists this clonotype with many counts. In DNA form, the CDR3 reads TGTGCCAGCAGCCTTCAAAACATTCAGTACTTC. Translation: CASSLQNIQYF. The J gene is TRBJ2-4, the V gene TRBV3-1; D not resolved. Germline values: CDR1 LGHDT, CDR2 YNNKEL (reference sequence). This CDR3 is 11 amino acids long. The germline V and J ends were trimmed by 4 bases and 5 bases, with 3 bases remaining between them.

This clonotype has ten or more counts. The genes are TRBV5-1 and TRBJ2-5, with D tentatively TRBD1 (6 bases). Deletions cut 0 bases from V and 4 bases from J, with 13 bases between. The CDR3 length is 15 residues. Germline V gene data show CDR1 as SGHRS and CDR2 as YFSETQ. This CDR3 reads CASSLAGQLAETQYF. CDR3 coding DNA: TGCGCCAGCAGCTTGGCCGGACAGCTGGCAGAGACCCAGTACTTC. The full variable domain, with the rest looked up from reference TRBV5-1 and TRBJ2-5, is KAGVTQTPRYLIKTRGQQVTLSCSPISGHRSVSWYQQTPGQGLQFLFEYFSETQRNKGNFPGRFSGRQFSNSRSEMNVSTLELGDSALYLCASSLAGQLAETQYFGPGTRLLVL.

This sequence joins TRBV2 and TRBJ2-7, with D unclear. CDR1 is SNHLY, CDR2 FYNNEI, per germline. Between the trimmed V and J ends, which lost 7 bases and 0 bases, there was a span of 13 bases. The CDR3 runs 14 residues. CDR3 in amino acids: CASNGQRSSYEQYF. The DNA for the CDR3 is TGTGCCAGCAATGGCCAGAGAAGCTCCTACGAGCAGTACTTC. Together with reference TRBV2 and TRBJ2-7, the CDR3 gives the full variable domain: EPEVTQTPSHQVTQMGQEVILRCVPISNHLYFYWYRQILGQKVEFLVSFYNNEISEKSEIFDDQFSVERPDGSNFTLKIRSTKLEDSAMYFCASNGQRSSYEQYFGPGTRLTVT.

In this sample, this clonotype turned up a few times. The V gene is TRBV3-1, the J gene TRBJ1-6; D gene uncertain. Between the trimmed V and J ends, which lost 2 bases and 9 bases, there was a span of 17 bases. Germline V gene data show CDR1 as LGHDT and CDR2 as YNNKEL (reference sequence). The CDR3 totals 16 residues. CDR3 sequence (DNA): TGTGCCAGCAGCCAAACTGAGGAAGTGGTTGGTTCACCCCTCCACTTT. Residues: CASSQTEEVVGSPLHF.

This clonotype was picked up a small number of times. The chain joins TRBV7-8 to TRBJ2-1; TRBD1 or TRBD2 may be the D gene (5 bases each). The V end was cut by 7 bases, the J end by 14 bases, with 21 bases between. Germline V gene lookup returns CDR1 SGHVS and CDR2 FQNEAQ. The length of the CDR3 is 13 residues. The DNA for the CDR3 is TGTGCCAGCAACTACATGACGGGGCCGCCTAAGTTCTTC. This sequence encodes CASNYMTGPPKFF.